This TCR beta chain appears in the sequencing data of a study of blood T cells in healthy people across ages. Study conclusions and caveats: The percentage of naive T cells correlated strongly with TCR beta diversity.

This clonotype was counted many times. Antigen: not known. Next came a second PCR, run for roughly 6 to 11 cycles, which used a sample-barcoded 5' primer along with a J-beta primer mix. TCRdb used MiXCR to reprocess the 5' RACE reads, holding one entry per CDR3 protein. The sample contains 1.5 million to 2 million distinct CDR3 sequences, roughly 30% of which appear only once. CDR3 length equals 14 residues. V gave up 1 base and J gave up 4 bases, with 11 bases separating them. Germline V lookup: CDR1 LGHDT, CDR2 YNNKEL (reference sequence). The chain has TRBV3-1 and TRBJ2-7; D is unresolved. This TCR was sampled from a woman aged 25 to 39 in good health. Sequencing was done on a sample of blood. CDR3 DNA: TGTGCCAGCAGCCAAGGTGGCAGTGATTACGAGCAGTACTTC. Translated: CASSQGGSDYEQYF.